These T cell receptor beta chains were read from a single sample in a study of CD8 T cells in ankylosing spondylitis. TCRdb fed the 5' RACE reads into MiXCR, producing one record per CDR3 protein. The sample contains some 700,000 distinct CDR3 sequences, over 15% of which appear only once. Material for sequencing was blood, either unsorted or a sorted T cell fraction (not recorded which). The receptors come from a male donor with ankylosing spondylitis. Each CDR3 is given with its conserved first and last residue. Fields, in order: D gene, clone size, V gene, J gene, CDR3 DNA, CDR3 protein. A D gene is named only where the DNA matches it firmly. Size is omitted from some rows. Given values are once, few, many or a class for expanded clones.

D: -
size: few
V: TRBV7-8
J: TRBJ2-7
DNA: TGTGCCAGCAGCCCTGGGTACAAGGGTTCGACTTACGAGCAGTACTTC
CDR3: CASSPGYKGSTYEQYF

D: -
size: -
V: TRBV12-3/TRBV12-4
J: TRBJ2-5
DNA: TGTGCCAGCAGCCCCCGGACGGGATTCCAAGAGACCCAGTACTTC
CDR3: CASSPRTGFQETQYF

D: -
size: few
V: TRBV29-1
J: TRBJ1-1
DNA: TGCAGCGTTGAACGCCAGCCGAACACTGAAGCTTTCTTT
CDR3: CSVERQPNTEAFF

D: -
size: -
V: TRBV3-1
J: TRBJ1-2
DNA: TGTGCCAGCAGCCAAGGGACAGCTCAAGGCTATGGCTACACCTTC
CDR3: CASSQGTAQGYGYTF

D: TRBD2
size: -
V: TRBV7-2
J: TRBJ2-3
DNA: TGTGCCAGCAGCTTAATGGCGGGAGCGGCAGATACGCAGTATTTT
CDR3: CASSLMAGAADTQYF

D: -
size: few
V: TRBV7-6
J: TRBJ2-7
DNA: TGTGCCAGCAGCTTATATGCTAGCGAAAACGACGAGCAGTACTTC
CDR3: CASSLYASENDEQYF

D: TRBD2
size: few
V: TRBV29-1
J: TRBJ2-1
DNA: TGCAGCGTTGAAGGACTAGCGGAAAATGAGCAGTTCTTC
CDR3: CSVEGLAENEQFF

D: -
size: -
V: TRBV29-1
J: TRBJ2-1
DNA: TGCAGCGTACCCGTTTACAATGAGCAGTTCTTC
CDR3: CSVPVYNEQFF

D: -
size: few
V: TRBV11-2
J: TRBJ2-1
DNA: TGTGCCAGCAGCTTATGGTCAGGGCCAAACAATGAGCAGTTCTTC
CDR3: CASSLWSGPNNEQFF

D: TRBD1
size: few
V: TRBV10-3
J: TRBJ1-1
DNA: TGTGCCATCAGTGAGTATGGGACAGGTGAAGCTTTCTTT
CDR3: CAISEYGTGEAFF

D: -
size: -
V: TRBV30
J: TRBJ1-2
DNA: TGTGCCTGGAGTCTGTGGGGAGGGGGACCCTCCTATGGCTACACCTTC
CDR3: CAWSLWGGGPSYGYTF

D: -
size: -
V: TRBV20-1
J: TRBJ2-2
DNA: TGCAGTGCCTTTACAGGGACCGGGGAGCTGTTTTTT
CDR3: CSAFTGTGELFF

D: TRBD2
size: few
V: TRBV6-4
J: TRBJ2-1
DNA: TGTGCCAGCAGTGAGGGACTAGCGTCAGGGGAGCAGTTCTTC
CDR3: CASSEGLASGEQFF

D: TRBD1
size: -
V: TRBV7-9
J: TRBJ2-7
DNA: TGTGCCAGCAGCTGGGGGGGACAGGGGCCCTACGAGCAGTACTTC
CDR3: CASSWGGQGPYEQYF

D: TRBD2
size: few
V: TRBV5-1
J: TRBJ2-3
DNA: TGCGCCAGCAGCTTGGGGACCACTAGCGGGGCGCCTACGCAGTATTTT
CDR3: CASSLGTTSGAPTQYF

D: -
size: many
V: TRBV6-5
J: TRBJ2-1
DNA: TGTGCCAGCAGTTACGGGTCCGGGGGAGGCTACAATGAGCAGTTCTTC
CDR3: CASSYGSGGGYNEQFF

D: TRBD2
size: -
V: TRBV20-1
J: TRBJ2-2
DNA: TGCAGTGCTAGAGATCTCAGCGGGAAAACGAACACCGGGGAGCTGTTTTTT
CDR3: CSARDLSGKTNTGELFF

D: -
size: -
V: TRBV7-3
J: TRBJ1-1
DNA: TGTGCCAGCAGCTCCGGGGGGAGCGGCACTGAAGCTTTCTTT
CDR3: CASSSGGSGTEAFF

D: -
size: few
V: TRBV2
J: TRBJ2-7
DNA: TGTGCCAGCCGGCGGGACAGAGACTACGAGCAGTACTTC
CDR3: CASRRDRDYEQYF

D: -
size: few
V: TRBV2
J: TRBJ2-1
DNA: TGTGCCAGCAGCGTCGGACTATCCTTAGCCTACAATGAGCAGTTCTTC
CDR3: CASSVGLSLAYNEQFF

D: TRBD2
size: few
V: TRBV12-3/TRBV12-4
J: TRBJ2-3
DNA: TGTGCCACCATCCGGGGGGGCTCGACAGATACGCAGTATTTT
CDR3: CATIRGGSTDTQYF

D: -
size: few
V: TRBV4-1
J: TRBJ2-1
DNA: TGCGCCAGCAGCCAAGATCTATCGGTAGTTTTCTTC
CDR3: CASSQDLSVVFF

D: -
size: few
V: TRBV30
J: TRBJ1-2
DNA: TGTGCCTGGAGGGGCTACACCTTC
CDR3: CAWRGYTF

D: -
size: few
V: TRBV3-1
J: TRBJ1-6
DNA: TGTGCCAGCAGCCCTTCGTTCAATTCACCCCTCCACTTT
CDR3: CASSPSFNSPLHF

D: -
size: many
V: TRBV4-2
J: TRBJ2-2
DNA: TGTGCCAGCAGCCAAGATGGGCTCCACACCGGGGAGCTGTTTTTT
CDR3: CASSQDGLHTGELFF

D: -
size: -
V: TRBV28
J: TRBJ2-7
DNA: TGTGCCAGCAGTTCCCGAGGCCGAACCTACGAGCAGTACTTC
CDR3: CASSSRGRTYEQYF

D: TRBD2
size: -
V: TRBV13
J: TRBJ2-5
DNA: TGTGCCAGCAGCCCCCGGACTAGCGGGCAGGAAGAGACCCAGTACTTC
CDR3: CASSPRTSGQEETQYF

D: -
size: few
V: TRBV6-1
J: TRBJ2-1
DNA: TGTGCCAGCAGCCCCCGGGAAATCTCCTACAATGAGCAGTTCTTC
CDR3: CASSPREISYNEQFF

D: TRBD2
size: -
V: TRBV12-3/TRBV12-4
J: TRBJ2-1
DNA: TGTGCCAGCAGTGTAACTAGCGGGGGGGCAGATGAGCAGTTCTTC
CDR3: CASSVTSGGADEQFF

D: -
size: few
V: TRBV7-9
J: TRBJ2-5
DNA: TGTGCCAGCAGCCTCTTCGTCGGACGTGCGGAGACCCAGTACTTC
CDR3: CASSLFVGRAETQYF

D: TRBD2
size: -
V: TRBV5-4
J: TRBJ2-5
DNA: TGTGCCAGCAGTTCCATGGGAGGGCGGGAGACCCAGTACTTC
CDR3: CASSSMGGRETQYF